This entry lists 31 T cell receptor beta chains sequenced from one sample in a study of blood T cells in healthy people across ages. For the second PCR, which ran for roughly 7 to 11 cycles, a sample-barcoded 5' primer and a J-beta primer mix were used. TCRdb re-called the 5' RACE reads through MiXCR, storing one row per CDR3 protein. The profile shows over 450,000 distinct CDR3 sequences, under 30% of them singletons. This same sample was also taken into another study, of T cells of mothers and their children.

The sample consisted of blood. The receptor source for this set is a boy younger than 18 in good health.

CDR3 bases: TGTGCCAGCAGCTTAAGGGGACAGGGGGCAAGTTCACCCCTCCACTTT. Translation gives CASSLRGQGASSPLHF. This chain connects TRBV7-3 to TRBJ1-6; 12 bases match TRBD1. V dropped 1 base and J dropped 9; count of bases not matched to a gene: 4. The CDR3 length is 16 residues. Germline V gives CDR1 SGHTA, CDR2 FQGTGA.

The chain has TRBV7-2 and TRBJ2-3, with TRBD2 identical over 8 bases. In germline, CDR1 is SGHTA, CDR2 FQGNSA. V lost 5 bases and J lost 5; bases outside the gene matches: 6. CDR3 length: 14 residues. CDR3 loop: CASSPGLDRDTQYF. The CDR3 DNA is TGTGCCAGCAGCCCGGGACTAGACAGAGATACGCAGTATTTT.

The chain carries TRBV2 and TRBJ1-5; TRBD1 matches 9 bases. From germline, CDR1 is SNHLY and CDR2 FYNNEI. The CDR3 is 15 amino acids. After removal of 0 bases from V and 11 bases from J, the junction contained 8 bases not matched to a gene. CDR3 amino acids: CASSEAGTGYSAQHF. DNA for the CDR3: TGTGCCAGCAGTGAAGCGGGGACAGGGTACTCCGCCCAGCATTTT.

The CDR3 loop reads CSVDLGQGIEQYF. The CDR3 DNA reads TGCAGCGTTGACCTTGGACAGGGAATAGAGCAGTACTTC. The rearrangement links TRBV29-1 to TRBJ2-7; TRBD1 matches 8 bases. CDR1 SQVTM and CDR2 ANQGSEA come from the germline V gene. V was clipped by 3 bases and J by 7 bases; unmatched bases: 8. The CDR3 consists of 13 residues.

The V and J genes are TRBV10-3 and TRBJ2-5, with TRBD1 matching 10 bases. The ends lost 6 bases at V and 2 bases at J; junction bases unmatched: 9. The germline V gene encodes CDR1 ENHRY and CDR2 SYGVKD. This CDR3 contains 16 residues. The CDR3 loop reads CAISDLRTGGQETQYF. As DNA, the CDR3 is TGTGCCATCAGCGATCTACGGACAGGGGGGCAAGAGACCCAGTACTTC.

Written as DNA, the CDR3 is TGTGCCAGCAGTCCTGGATCTAGCGGGTTCTACGAGCAGTACTTC. Its protein product is CASSPGSSGFYEQYF. The chain carries TRBV28 and TRBJ2-7; 8 bases are shared with TRBD2. Germline-derived CDR1 and CDR2 are MDHEN and SYDVKM. The CDR3 totals 15 residues. With 5 bases clipped from V and 3 bases from J, the junction kept 9 bases outside the gene matches.

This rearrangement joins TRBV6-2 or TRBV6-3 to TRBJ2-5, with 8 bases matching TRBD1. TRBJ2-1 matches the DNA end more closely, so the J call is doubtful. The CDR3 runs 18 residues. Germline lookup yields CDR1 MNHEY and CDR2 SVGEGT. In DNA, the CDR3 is TGTGCCAGCAGTAAAGGCAAAGAGGACAGGGCGACCTACAATGAGCAGTTCTTC. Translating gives CASSKGKEDRATYNEQFF.

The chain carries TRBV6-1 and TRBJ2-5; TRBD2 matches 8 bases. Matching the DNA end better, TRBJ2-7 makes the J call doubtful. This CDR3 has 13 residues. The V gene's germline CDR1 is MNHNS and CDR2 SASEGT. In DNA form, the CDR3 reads TGTGCCCTTGCTAGCGGGCAATACTACGAGCAGTACTTC. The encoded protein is CALASGQYYEQYF.

The CDR3 loop reads CASSQTVRGDEQYF. Here the CDR3 DNA reads TGTGCCAGCAGCCAAACGGTCCGGGGGGACGAGCAGTACTTC. This chain joins TRBV7-2 and TRBJ2-1; 7 positions match TRBD2. The assigned J gene may be wrong: the sequence end matches TRBJ2-7 better. Germline V gene lookup returns CDR1 SGHTA and CDR2 FQGNSA. CDR3 length: 14 amino acids.

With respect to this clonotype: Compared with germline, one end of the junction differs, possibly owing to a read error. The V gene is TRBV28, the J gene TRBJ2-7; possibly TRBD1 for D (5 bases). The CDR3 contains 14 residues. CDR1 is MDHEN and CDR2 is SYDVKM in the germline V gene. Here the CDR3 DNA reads TGTGCCAGCAGTTTACAACAGGTTCGGTCGAAGCAGCACTTC. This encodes CASSLQQVRSKQHF. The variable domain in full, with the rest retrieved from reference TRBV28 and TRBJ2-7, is DVKVTQSSRYLVKRTGEKVFLECVQDMDHENMFWYRQDPGLGLRLIYFSYDVKMKEKGDIPEGYSVSREKKERFSLILESASTNQTSMYLCASSLQQVRSKQHFGPGTRLTVT.

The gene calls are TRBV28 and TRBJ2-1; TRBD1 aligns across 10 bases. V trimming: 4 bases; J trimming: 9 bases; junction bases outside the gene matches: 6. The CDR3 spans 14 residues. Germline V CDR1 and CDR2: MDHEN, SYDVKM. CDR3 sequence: CASSWTGGGGEQFF. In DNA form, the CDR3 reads TGTGCCAGCAGTTGGACAGGGGGAGGGGGTGAGCAGTTCTTC.

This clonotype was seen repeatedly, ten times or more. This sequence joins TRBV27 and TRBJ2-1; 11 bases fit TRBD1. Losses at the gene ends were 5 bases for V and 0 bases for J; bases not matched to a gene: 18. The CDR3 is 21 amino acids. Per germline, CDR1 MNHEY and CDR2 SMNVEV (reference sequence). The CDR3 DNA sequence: TGTGCCAGCAGTCTCCCACCCTACCCGGGACAGGGGGACCGCTCCTACAATGAGCAGTTCTTC. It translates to CASSLPPYPGQGDRSYNEQFF.

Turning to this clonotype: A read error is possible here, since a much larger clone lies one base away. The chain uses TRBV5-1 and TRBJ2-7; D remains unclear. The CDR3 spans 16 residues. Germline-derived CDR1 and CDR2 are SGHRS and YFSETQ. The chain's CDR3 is CASNLALGSVDYEQYF. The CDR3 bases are TGCGCCAGCAACTTGGCCCTGGGCTCAGTAGACTACGAGCAGTACTTC. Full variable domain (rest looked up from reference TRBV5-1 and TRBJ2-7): KAGVTQTPRYLIKTRGQQVTLSCSPISGHRSVSWYQQTPGQGLQFLFEYFSETQRNKGNFPGRFSGRQFSNSRSEMNVSTLELGDSALYLCASNLALGSVDYEQYFGPGTRLTVT.

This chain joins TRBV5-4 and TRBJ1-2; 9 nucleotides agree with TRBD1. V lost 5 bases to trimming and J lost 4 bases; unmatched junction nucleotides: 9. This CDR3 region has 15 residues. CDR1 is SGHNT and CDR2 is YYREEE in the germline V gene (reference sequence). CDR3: CASSFPGQGSYGYTF. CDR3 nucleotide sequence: TGTGCCAGCAGTTTCCCGGGACAGGGCTCCTATGGCTACACCTTC.

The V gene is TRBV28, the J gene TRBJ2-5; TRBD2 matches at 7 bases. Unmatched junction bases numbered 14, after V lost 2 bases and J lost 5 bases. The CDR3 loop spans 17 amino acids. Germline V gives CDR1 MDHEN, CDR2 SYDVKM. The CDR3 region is CASSLRKAAGNSETQYF. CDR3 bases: TGTGCCAGCAGTTTACGGAAGGCAGCGGGGAATTCGGAGACCCAGTACTTC.

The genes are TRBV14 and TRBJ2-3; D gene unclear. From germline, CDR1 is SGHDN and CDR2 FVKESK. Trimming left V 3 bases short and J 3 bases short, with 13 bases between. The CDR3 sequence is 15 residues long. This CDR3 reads CASSHGRLATDTQYF. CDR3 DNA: TGTGCCAGCAGCCACGGCCGATTAGCAACAGATACGCAGTATTTT.

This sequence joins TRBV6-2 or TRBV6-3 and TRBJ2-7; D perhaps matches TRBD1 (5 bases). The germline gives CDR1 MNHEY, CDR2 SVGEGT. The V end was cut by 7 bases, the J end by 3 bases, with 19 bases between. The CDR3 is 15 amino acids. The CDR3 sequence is CASIQSGHKNYEQYF. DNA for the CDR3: TGTGCCAGCATTCAGAGTGGACACAAGAACTACGAGCAGTACTTC.

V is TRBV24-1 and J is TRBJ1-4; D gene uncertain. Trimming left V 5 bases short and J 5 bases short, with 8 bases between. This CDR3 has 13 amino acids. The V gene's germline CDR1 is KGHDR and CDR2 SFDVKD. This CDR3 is CATSAQDNEKLFF. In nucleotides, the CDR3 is TGTGCCACCAGTGCGCAGGACAATGAAAAACTGTTTTTT.

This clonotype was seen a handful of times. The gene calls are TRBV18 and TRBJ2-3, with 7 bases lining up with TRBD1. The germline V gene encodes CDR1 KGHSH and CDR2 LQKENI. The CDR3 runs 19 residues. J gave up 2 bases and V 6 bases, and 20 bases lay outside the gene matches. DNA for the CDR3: TGTGCCAGCTCTCCAATAGAGAACAGGGGACGTGGAGTCACAGATACGCAGTATTTT. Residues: CASSPIENRGRGVTDTQYF.

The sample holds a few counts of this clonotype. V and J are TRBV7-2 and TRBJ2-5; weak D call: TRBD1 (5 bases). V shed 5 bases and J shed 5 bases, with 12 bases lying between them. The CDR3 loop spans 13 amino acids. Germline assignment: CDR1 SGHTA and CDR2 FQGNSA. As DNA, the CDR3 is TGTGCCAGCAGCCGAGATTACAGGGAGACCCAGTACTTC. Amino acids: CASSRDYRETQYF. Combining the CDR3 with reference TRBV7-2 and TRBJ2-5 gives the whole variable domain GAGVSQSPSNKVTEKGKDVELRCDPISGHTALYWYRQSLGQGLEFLIYFQGNSAPDKSGLPSDRFSAERTGGSVSTLTIQRTQQEDSAVYLCASSRDYRETQYFGPGTRLLVL.

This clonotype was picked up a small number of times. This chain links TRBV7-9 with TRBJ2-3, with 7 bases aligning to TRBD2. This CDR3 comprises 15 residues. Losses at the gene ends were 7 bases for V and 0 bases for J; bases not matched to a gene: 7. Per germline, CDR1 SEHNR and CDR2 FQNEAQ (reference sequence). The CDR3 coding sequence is TGTGCCAGCATCCATCTAGCGGATAGCACAGATACGCAGTATTTT. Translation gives CASIHLADSTDTQYF.

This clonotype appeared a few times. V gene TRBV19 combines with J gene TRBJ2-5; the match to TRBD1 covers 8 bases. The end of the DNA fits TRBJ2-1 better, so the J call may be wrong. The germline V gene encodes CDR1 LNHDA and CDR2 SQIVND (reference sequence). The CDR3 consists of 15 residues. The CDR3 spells CASTWDRFVGNEQFF. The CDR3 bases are TGTGCCAGTACCTGGGACAGGTTTGTAGGCAATGAGCAGTTCTTC.

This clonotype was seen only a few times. This CDR3 reads CASRHGLLDAADTQYF. CDR3 nucleotides: TGCGCCAGCAGACATGGCCTTCTGGATGCGGCAGATACGCAGTATTTT. This rearrangement joins TRBV5-1 to TRBJ2-3; D call uncertain. The germline V and J ends were trimmed by 5 bases and 4 bases, with 20 bases remaining between them. The CDR3 loop spans 16 amino acids. CDR1 is SGHRS, CDR2 YFSETQ, per germline.

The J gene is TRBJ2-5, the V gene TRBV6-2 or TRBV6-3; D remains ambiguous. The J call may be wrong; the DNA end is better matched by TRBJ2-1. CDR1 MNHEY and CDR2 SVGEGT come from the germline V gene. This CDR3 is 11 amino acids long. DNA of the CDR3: TGTGCCAGCAGTTATTTTAATGAGCAGTTCTTC. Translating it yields CASSYFNEQFF.

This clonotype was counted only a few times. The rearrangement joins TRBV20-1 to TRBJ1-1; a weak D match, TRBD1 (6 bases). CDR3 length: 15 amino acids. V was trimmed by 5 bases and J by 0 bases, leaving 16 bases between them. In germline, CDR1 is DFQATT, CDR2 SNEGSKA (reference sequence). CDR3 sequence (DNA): TGCAGTGCTTCCCCTTCAGGGGTCGTGAACACTGAAGCTTTCTTT. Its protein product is CSASPSGVVNTEAFF.

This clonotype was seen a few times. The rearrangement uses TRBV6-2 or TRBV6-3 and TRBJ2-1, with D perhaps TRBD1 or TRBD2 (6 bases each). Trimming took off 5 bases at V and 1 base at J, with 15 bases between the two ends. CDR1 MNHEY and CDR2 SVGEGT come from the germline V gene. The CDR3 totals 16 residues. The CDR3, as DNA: TGTGCCAGCAGTCCCGGGGGCTTACTTTCCTACAATGAGCAGTTCTTC. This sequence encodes CASSPGGLLSYNEQFF.

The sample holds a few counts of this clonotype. CDR3 loop: CASSSLGTPTRGGNTIYF. The CDR3 DNA reads TGTGCCAGCAGCTCTCTTGGGACTCCAACCCGTGGGGGAAACACCATATATTTT. The chain employs TRBV7-2 and TRBJ1-3, with D possibly TRBD1 on 5 matching bases. CDR3 length: 18 residues. The germline CDR1 and CDR2 sequences are SGHTA and FQGNSA. V lost 4 bases and J lost 4, with 23 bases in between.

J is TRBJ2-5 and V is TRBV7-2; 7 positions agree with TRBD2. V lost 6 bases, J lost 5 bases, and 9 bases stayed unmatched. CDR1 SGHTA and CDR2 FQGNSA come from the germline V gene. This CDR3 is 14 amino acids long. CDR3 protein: CASRPGGIVETQYF. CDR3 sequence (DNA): TGTGCCAGCAGACCCGGGGGGATTGTCGAGACCCAGTACTTC.

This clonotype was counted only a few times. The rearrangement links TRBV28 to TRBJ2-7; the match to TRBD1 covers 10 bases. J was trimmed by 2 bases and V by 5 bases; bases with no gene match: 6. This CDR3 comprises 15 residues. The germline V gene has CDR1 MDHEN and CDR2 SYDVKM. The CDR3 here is CASSPKTGGPYEQYF. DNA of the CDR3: TGTGCCAGCAGTCCAAAGACAGGGGGCCCCTACGAGCAGTACTTC.

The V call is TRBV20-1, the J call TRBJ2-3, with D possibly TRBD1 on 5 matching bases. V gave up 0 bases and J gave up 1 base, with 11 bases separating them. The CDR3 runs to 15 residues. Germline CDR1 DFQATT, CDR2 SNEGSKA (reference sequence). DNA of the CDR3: TGCAGTGCTAGAGATCCAGGCAGGGGCACAGATACGCAGTATTTT. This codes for CSARDPGRGTDTQYF.

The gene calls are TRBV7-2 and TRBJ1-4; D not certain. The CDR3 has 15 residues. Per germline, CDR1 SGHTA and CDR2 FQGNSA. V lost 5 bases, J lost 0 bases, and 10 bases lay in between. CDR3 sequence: CASSPWTATNEKLFF. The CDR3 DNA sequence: TGTGCCAGCAGCCCCTGGACGGCAACTAATGAAAAACTGTTTTTT.